This T cell receptor (beta chain) came from a study of cytomegalovirus exposure and HLA in healthy donors. The V gene lost 7 bases and the J gene lost 0 bases, with 8 bases spanning the gap. CDR3 length: 12 amino acids. Germline lookup yields CDR1 SQVTM and CDR2 ANQGSEA. This PCR relied on a set of 60 Vbeta primers and 13 Jbeta primers. Sequenced by immunoSEQ multiplex PCR; TCRdb stores in-frame clones only, minus some. The profile shows under 200,000 clones, less than 90% of them singletons. Worth noting for this clone: No antigen is known for it.

Overall study findings and caveats: Previous analysis showed most TCR beta V segments were productive about 87% or about 30% of the time. A later analysis showed HLA-associated TCR beta chains outstripping equally common others in clonal expansion.

V gene TRBV29-1 combines with J gene TRBJ2-3; a possible D gene is TRBD2 (6 bases). This clonotype originated in a woman aged 45-65 years in good health and CMV-seropositive. The sequenced sample was PBMCs. In nucleotides, the CDR3 is TGCAGCGCGGAGGGGAGCACAGATACGCAGTATTTT. Translated, it gives CSAEGSTDTQYF.